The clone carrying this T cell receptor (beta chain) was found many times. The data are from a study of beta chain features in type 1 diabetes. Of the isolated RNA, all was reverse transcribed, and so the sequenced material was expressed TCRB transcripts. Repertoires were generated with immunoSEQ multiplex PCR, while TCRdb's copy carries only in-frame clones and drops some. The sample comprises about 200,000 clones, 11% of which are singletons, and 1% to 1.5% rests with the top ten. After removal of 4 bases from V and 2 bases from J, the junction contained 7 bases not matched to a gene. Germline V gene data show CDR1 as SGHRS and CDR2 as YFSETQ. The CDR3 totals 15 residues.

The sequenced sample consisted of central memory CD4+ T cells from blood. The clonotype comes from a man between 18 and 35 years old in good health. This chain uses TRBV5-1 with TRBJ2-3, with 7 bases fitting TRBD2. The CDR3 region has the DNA TGCGCCAGCAGCGGCAACGGGGGGACCACAGATACGCAGTATTTT. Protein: CASSGNGGTTDTQYF.